This section outlines one T cell receptor beta chain sequence together with its context. It was with unique molecular identifiers that the TCRbeta library was prepared. TCRdb redid the calling of the PCR reads with MiXCR, one entry per CDR3 protein. The sample carries hundreds of thousands of distinct CDR3 sequences, roughly 15% recorded once. The entry originates in a study of T-cell reconstitution after alpha-beta-depleted transplantation in children. The sequencing used PBMCs from the stem cell graft donor, collected from the stem cell graft. The receptor's source is a human donor who donated a stem cell graft to a child with acute myeloid leukemia.

The CDR3 DNA sequence: TGCAGTGCCACCTCGGGGGCGCGCACAGATACGCAGTATTTT. Protein product: CSATSGARTDTQYF. The V gene is TRBV20-1, the J gene TRBJ2-3; tentatively, D is TRBD1 or TRBD2 (6 bases each). This CDR3 is built from 14 residues. Trimming took off 6 bases at V and 1 base at J, with 14 bases between the two ends. CDR1 and CDR2 from the germline V gene are DFQATT and SNEGSKA (reference sequence).